The 32 T cell receptor beta chains below all came from one sample that was sequenced in a study of T cells in Graves' hyperthyroidism and ophthalmopathy. TCR beta CDR3 regions were amplified from RNA transcripts. HTBI primers were employed in a first-round RT-PCR of the TCR CDR3. TCRdb reprocessed the multiplex PCR reads via MiXCR and lists one record per CDR3 protein. The sample has around 700,000 distinct CDR3 sequences, approximately 40% seen once. The sequenced sample was blood. These receptor sequences come from a woman aged 40 to 50 with Graves' hyperthyroidism.

The rearrangement uses TRBV2 and TRBJ1-5, with D maybe TRBD1 (5 bases). CDR3 length: 15 amino acids. Germline V CDR1 and CDR2: SNHLY, FYNNEI. Between the trimmed V and J ends, which lost 7 bases and 4 bases, there was a span of 17 bases. The DNA of the CDR3 is TGTGCCAGCACCGTCCTTCCGGGGGGGAATCAGCCCCAGCATTTT. Encoded protein: CASTVLPGGNQPQHF. Filled out from reference TRBV2 and TRBJ1-5, the complete variable domain reads EPEVTQTPSHQVTQMGQEVILRCVPISNHLYFYWYRQILGQKVEFLVSFYNNEISEKSEIFDDQFSVERPDGSNFTLKIRSTKLEDSAMYFCASTVLPGGNQPQHFGDGTRLSIL.

J is TRBJ1-1 and V is TRBV11-2; 9 bases fit TRBD1. Germline CDR1 and CDR2: SGHAT and FQNNGV. The V gene end was trimmed by 3 bases and the J gene end by 2 bases; junction bases not matched to a gene: 10. The CDR3 runs to 17 residues. CDR3 sequence: CASSLRTGVLQNTEAFF. In DNA, the CDR3 is TGTGCCAGCAGCTTGAGGACAGGGGTCCTCCAAAACACTGAAGCTTTCTTT.

Many counts were recorded for this clonotype. The rearrangement links TRBV11-3 to TRBJ2-7; a weak D match, TRBD1 (5 bases). In germline, CDR1 is SGHNT, CDR2 YENEEA. The V and J ends lost 0 bases and 6 bases respectively, with 9 bases between them. The CDR3 spans 13 residues. CDR3 nucleotides: TGTGCCAGCAGCTTAGAACAGGAGTCCGAGCAGTACTTC. This codes for CASSLEQESEQYF.

This clonotype has at least ten counts. J is TRBJ2-5 and V is TRBV15, with 8 bases matching TRBD1. CDR3 length: 16 residues. Looked up from germline, CDR1 is LNHNV and CDR2 is YYDKDF (reference sequence). The junction had 9 bases not matched to a gene; V was cut back by 0 bases and J by 6 bases. CDR3 coding DNA: TGTGCCACCAGCAGAGATCGGGCAGGGGGCTTGAAGACCCAGTACTTC. This gives the protein CATSRDRAGGLKTQYF.

This clonotype was picked up one time. It may be a read error: a sequence one base away is much more abundant. The chain is built from TRBV7-3 and TRBJ2-2; D not certain. Germline CDR1 SGHTA, CDR2 FQGTGA. The CDR3 runs to 14 residues. CDR3: CASTVGSNAGELFF. The CDR3 nucleotides are TGTGCCAGCACCGTAGGGTCGAACGCCGGGGAGCTGTTTTTT.

There are many counts of this clonotype. V is TRBV29-1 and J is TRBJ2-7; TRBD1 is a possible D gene (5 bases). V shed 4 bases and J shed 3 bases, with 7 bases lying between them. The CDR3 extends over 11 amino acids. Germline CDR1 is SQVTM and CDR2 is ANQGSEA. The CDR3 is CSVVGVYEQYF. DNA of the CDR3: TGCAGCGTTGTAGGGGTCTACGAGCAGTACTTC.

This clonotype appeared many times. The chain employs TRBV2 and TRBJ1-1, with D perhaps TRBD1 (5 bases). The CDR3 has 14 amino acids. Trimming pared 3 bases from V and 4 bases from J, leaving 12 bases between. Germline assignment: CDR1 SNHLY and CDR2 FYNNEI. Here the CDR3 reads CASSDWGGGTEAFF. The CDR3 bases are TGTGCCAGCAGTGATTGGGGGGGAGGCACTGAAGCTTTCTTT.

This clonotype appeared a few times. This chain joins TRBV6-5 and TRBJ2-7; 7 bases match TRBD1. The CDR3 extends over 15 amino acids. Unmatched junction bases numbered 8, after V lost 6 bases and J lost 0 bases. Germline V lookup: CDR1 MNHEY, CDR2 SVGAGI. DNA for the CDR3: TGTGCCAGCAGAACAGGGGCTGACAGCTCCTACGAGCAGTACTTC. It encodes CASRTGADSSYEQYF.

V and J are TRBV24-1 and TRBJ2-7; D remains ambiguous. The CDR3 runs 11 residues. Deletions cut 11 bases from V and 6 bases from J, with 13 bases between. Germline lookup yields CDR1 KGHDR and CDR2 SFDVKD. The CDR3 DNA sequence: TGTGCCAGCAAGATGCTAGGCGAGCAGTACTTC. Its translation: CASKMLGEQYF.

The rearrangement uses TRBV7-9 and TRBJ2-1; perhaps TRBD2 as D (6 bases). CDR3 length equals 15 residues. Trimming cost V 8 bases and J 5 bases, with 19 bases left between them. Germline CDR1 and CDR2: SEHNR and FQNEAQ (reference sequence). This CDR3 is CASLPLVGGNNEQFF. CDR3 bases: TGTGCCAGCTTGCCCCTAGTGGGCGGGAACAATGAGCAGTTCTTC.

The chain uses TRBV28 and TRBJ2-5; D perhaps matches TRBD1 (5 bases). The CDR3 extends over 17 amino acids. The V gene's germline CDR1 is MDHEN and CDR2 SYDVKM. Trimming took 5 bases from V and 2 from J, leaving 21 bases between them. This CDR3 is CASSPLGRVGHQETQYF. CDR3 coding DNA: TGTGCCAGCAGTCCCTTGGGCAGGGTGGGCCATCAAGAGACCCAGTACTTC.

This clonotype has at least ten counts. The gene calls are TRBV7-2 and TRBJ1-6; 8 bases align to TRBD1. The germline CDR1 and CDR2 sequences are SGHTA and FQGNSA. This CDR3 region has 15 residues. V was clipped by 5 bases and J by 7 bases; unmatched bases: 7. CDR3 DNA: TGTGCCAGCAGCCCCGGACAGGGAACCAATTCACCCCTCCACTTT. This gives the protein CASSPGQGTNSPLHF. The full variable domain, completed using reference TRBV7-2 and TRBJ1-6, is GAGVSQSPSNKVTEKGKDVELRCDPISGHTALYWYRQSLGQGLEFLIYFQGNSAPDKSGLPSDRFSAERTGGSVSTLTIQRTQQEDSAVYLCASSPGQGTNSPLHFGNGTRLTVT.

At least ten counts were recorded for this clonotype. The chain carries TRBV20-1 and TRBJ1-6; 7 bases agree with TRBD1. CDR1 is DFQATT and CDR2 is SNEGSKA in the germline V gene (reference sequence). V trimming: 2 bases; J trimming: 7 bases; junction bases outside the gene matches: 11. This CDR3 region has 16 residues. In nucleotides, the CDR3 is TGCAGTGCTAGACGTGAAGACAGGGCACGCAATTCACCCCTCCACTTT. It is translated as CSARREDRARNSPLHF.

This clonotype was counted a few times. This chain links TRBV20-1 with TRBJ1-4; 10 bases fit TRBD1. This CDR3 spans 12 amino acids. Per the germline V gene, CDR1 is DFQATT and CDR2 is SNEGSKA (reference sequence). V lost 5 bases, J lost 8 bases, and 2 bases stayed unmatched. The CDR3: CSALDRGEKLFF. The DNA for the CDR3 is TGCAGTGCTTTGGACAGGGGGGAAAAACTGTTTTTT.

This clonotype was picked up many times. The rearrangement uses TRBV5-4 and TRBJ1-2, with D tentatively TRBD1 (5 bases). The CDR3 spans 15 residues. Per germline, CDR1 SGHNT and CDR2 YYREEE (reference sequence). Trimming removed 1 base from V and 5 bases from J, with 15 bases in between. The CDR3 is CASSLRRDRVYGYTF. CDR3 in DNA: TGTGCCAGCAGCTTGAGGAGGGACCGCGTTTATGGCTACACCTTC.

The chain couples TRBV29-1 to TRBJ2-7, with TRBD1 as a possible D gene (5 bases). CDR1 is SQVTM, CDR2 ANQGSEA, per germline. V was cut by 0 bases and J by 1 base, with 10 bases left in between. The CDR3 spans 14 residues. The DNA of the CDR3 is TGCAGCGTTGAAGAAAGGGGCCGATCCTACGAGCAGTACTTC. Translated: CSVEERGRSYEQYF.

This rearrangement joins TRBV10-3 to TRBJ1-2, with D unclear. CDR3 length equals 13 residues. V lost 3 bases to trimming and J lost 7 bases, with 12 bases between them. CDR1 and CDR2 from the germline V gene are ENHRY and SYGVKD. The DNA for the CDR3 is TGTGCCATCAGTGATGGTCAGAAGACTGGCTACACCTTC. It translates to CAISDGQKTGYTF.

This clonotype was found many times. This chain joins TRBV7-9 and TRBJ1-1; no clear D gene. V lost 4 bases and J lost 4, with 16 bases in between. Germline CDR1 and CDR2: SEHNR and FQNEAQ (reference sequence). The CDR3 runs to 15 residues. The CDR3 here is CASSSEWEVGTEAFF. CDR3 bases: TGTGCCAGCAGCTCCGAGTGGGAGGTGGGCACTGAAGCTTTCTTT.

The V and J genes are TRBV28 and TRBJ2-5; the D is unclear. Per the germline V gene, CDR1 is MDHEN and CDR2 is SYDVKM. V was pared by 2 bases and J by 8 bases, with 9 bases between. There are 12 residues in the CDR3. CDR3 loop: CASSLPQRTQYF. The CDR3 DNA reads TGTGCCAGCAGTTTACCCCAGAGAACCCAGTACTTC.

The chain combines TRBV7-6 with TRBJ1-3; a weak D match, TRBD1 (6 bases). This CDR3 contains 16 residues. From germline, CDR1 is SGHVS and CDR2 FNYEAQ. V was pared by 5 bases and J by 2 bases, with 16 bases between. Here the CDR3 reads CASSVDSRGPGNTIYF. The CDR3 DNA reads as TGTGCCAGCAGCGTAGACAGCAGGGGCCCTGGAAACACCATATATTTT.

There are a few counts of this clonotype. The V gene is TRBV11-3, the J gene TRBJ1-6; 7 bases map to TRBD1. The CDR3 covers 16 residues. The germline V gene has CDR1 SGHNT and CDR2 YENEEA. V was pared by 3 bases and J by 1 base, with 3 bases of the junction left unmatched. The CDR3 reads CASSFRQGSYNSPLHF. Written as DNA, the CDR3 is TGTGCCAGCAGCTTCAGACAGGGTTCCTATAATTCACCCCTCCACTTT.

This clonotype was seen repeatedly, ten times or more. The V and J genes are TRBV7-9 and TRBJ1-3; no definite D call. The V and J ends lost 5 bases and 3 bases respectively, with 17 bases between them. The CDR3 sequence is 16 residues long. Per germline, CDR1 SEHNR and CDR2 FQNEAQ (reference sequence). This chain's CDR3 is CASSPALGRIGNTIYF. The DNA of the CDR3 is TGTGCCAGCAGCCCAGCCTTGGGCCGAATTGGAAACACCATATATTTT.

This clonotype was counted many times. In DNA, the CDR3 is TGTGCCAGCAGTTCAACAGGGGGCTATGGCTACACCTTC. Translation gives CASSSTGGYGYTF. The chain has TRBV7-6 and TRBJ1-2; 8 bases align to TRBD1. Germline loops: CDR1 SGHVS, CDR2 FNYEAQ. The CDR3 has 13 amino acids. The V segment lost 6 bases and the J segment 4 bases; nucleotides outside the gene matches: 4. Full variable domain (outside the CDR3, taken from reference TRBV7-6 and TRBJ1-2): GAGVSQSPRYKVTKRGQDVALRCDPISGHVSLYWYRQALGQGPEFLTYFNYEAQQDKSGLPNDRFSAERPEGSISTLTIQRTEQRDSAMYRCASSSTGGYGYTFGSGTRLTVV.

Many counts were recorded for this clonotype. The V gene is TRBV12-3 or TRBV12-4, the J gene TRBJ1-4; D not certain. This CDR3 is 14 amino acids long. V dropped 6 bases and J dropped 0 bases, with 8 bases sitting between them. In DNA form, the CDR3 reads TGTGCCAGCAGCTTCTCTGCAACTAATGAAAAACTGTTTTTT. Amino acids: CASSFSATNEKLFF.

This clonotype was seen at least ten times. This rearrangement joins TRBV6-6 to TRBJ1-1, with D unresolved. Germline V gene sequence: CDR1 MNHNY, CDR2 SVGAGI (reference sequence). Between the trimmed V and J ends, which lost 0 bases and 1 base, there was a span of 6 bases. This CDR3 is 14 amino acids long. CDR3 amino acids: CASSYSGSNTEAFF. In DNA form, the CDR3 reads TGTGCCAGCAGTTACTCGGGATCGAACACTGAAGCTTTCTTT.

This clonotype came up a few times. The CDR3, as DNA: TGTGCCAGCAGCTTGGCGGATATCCAAGAGACCCAGTACTTC. It codes for CASSLADIQETQYF. The chain recombines TRBV5-4 with TRBJ2-5; D ambiguous. Germline V lookup: CDR1 SGHNT, CDR2 YYREEE (reference sequence). CDR3 size: 14 residues. The V end lost 0 bases, the J end lost 1 base, and 7 bases lay between the germline ends.

This clonotype was seen more than once but under ten times. The rearrangement joins TRBV29-1 to TRBJ2-1; no clear D gene. Trimming left V 4 bases short and J 0 bases short, with 7 bases between. CDR1 SQVTM and CDR2 ANQGSEA come from the germline V gene. The CDR3 runs 13 residues. CDR3 DNA sequence: TGCAGCGTTGTGACGAGCTCCTACAATGAGCAGTTCTTC. Protein: CSVVTSSYNEQFF.

The V and J genes are TRBV10-3 and TRBJ1-6; 8 bases fit TRBD1. After removal of 5 bases from V and 8 bases from J, the junction contained 8 bases not matched to a gene. The CDR3 totals 15 residues. The germline V gene encodes CDR1 ENHRY and CDR2 SYGVKD. This CDR3 is CAISPQGAIDSPLHF. In DNA form, the CDR3 reads TGTGCCATCAGTCCCCAGGGGGCCATTGATTCACCCCTCCACTTT.

The J gene is TRBJ1-6, the V gene TRBV4-1, with a possible D match to TRBD1 (6 bases). The V end was cut by 0 bases, the J end by 4 bases, with 10 bases between. Germline lookup yields CDR1 MGHRA and CDR2 YSYEKL. CDR3 length equals 16 residues. CDR3 DNA sequence: TGCGCCAGCAGCCAAGATCCTCAGGGGTATAATTCACCCCTCCACTTT. It specifies CASSQDPQGYNSPLHF.

Only a few counts were recorded for this clonotype. This rearrangement joins TRBV7-8 to TRBJ1-5; D remains ambiguous. The CDR3 has 15 residues. Germline CDR1 is SGHVS and CDR2 is FQNEAQ. The germline V and J ends were trimmed by 8 bases and 6 bases, with 20 bases remaining between them. CDR3 sequence reads: CASSPTPTSRQPQHF. CDR3 DNA sequence: TGTGCCAGCTCACCGACCCCTACCTCGCGTCAGCCCCAGCATTTT.

At least ten counts were recorded for this clonotype. Compared with germline, one end of the junction differs, possibly owing to a read error. The rearrangement uses TRBV14 and TRBJ1-2; no definite D call. CDR1 is SGHDN and CDR2 is FVKESK in the germline V gene. CDR3 size: 13 residues. DNA for the CDR3: TGTGCCAGCAGCAAAGAGAGTACCTATGGCTACACCTTC. Its translation: CASSKESTYGYTF.

The V gene is TRBV15, the J gene TRBJ1-2, with D hard to call. The CDR3 spans 14 residues. The germline gives CDR1 LNHNV, CDR2 YYDKDF (reference sequence). The V end was cut by 0 bases, the J end by 6 bases, with 11 bases between. The CDR3 sequence: CATSRDIGRDGYTF. The CDR3 region has the DNA TGTGCCACCAGCAGAGATATCGGACGGGATGGCTACACCTTC.